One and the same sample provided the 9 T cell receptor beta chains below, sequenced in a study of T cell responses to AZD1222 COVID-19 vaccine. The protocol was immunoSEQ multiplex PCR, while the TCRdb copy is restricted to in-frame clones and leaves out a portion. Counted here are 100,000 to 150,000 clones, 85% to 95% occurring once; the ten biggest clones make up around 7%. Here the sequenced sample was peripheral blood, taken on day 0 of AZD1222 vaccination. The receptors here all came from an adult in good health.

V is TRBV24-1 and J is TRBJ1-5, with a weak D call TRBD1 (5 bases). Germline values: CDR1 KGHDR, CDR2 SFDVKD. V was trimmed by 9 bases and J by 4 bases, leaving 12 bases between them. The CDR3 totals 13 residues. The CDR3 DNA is TGTGCCACCTCCACAGGAGGGAATCAGCCCCAGCATTTT. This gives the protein CATSTGGNQPQHF.

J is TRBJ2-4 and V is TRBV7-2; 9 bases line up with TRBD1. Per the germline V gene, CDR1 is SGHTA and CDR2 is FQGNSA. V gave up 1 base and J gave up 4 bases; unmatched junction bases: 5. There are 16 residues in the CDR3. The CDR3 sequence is CASSLDRGLPKNIQYF. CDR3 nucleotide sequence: TGTGCCAGCAGCTTAGACAGGGGGCTACCTAAAAACATTCAGTACTTC.

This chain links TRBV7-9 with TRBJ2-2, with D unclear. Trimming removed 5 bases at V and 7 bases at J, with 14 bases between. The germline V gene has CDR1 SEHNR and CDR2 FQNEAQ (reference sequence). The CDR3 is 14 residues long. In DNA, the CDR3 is TGTGCCAGCAGCCCTTGGGATCTTCGCGGGGAGCTGTTTTTT. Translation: CASSPWDLRGELFF.

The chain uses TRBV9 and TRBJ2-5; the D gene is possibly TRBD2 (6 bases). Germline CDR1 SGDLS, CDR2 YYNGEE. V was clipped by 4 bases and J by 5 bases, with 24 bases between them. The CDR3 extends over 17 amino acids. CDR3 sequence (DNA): TGTGCCAGCAGCCCACCCTTAAGTGGAGGGAAAGGGGAGACCCAGTACTTC. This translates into CASSPPLSGGKGETQYF.

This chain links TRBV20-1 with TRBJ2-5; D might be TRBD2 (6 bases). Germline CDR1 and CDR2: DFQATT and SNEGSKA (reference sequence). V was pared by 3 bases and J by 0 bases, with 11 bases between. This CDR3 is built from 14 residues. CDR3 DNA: TGCAGTGCTAGTCCCCGGGGGTACCAAGAGACCCAGTACTTC. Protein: CSASPRGYQETQYF.

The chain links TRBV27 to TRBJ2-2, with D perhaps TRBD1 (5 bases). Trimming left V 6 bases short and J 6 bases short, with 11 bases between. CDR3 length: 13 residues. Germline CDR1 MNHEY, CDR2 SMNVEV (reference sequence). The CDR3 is CASRRQGAGELFF. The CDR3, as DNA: TGTGCCAGCAGGCGTCAGGGTGCCGGGGAGCTGTTTTTT.

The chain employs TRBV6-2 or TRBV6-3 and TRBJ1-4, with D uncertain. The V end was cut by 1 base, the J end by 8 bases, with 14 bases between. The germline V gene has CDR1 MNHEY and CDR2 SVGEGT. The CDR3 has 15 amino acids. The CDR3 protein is CASSYYSTGREKLFF. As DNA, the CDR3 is TGTGCCAGCAGTTACTACTCGACGGGGAGAGAAAAACTGTTTTTT.

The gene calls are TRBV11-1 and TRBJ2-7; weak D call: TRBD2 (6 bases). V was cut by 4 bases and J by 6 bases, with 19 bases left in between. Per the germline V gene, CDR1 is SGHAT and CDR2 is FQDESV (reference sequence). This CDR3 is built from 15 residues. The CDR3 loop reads CASSSTYGTLPEQYF. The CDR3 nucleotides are TGTGCCAGCAGCTCCACCTACGGGACTCTTCCCGAGCAGTACTTC. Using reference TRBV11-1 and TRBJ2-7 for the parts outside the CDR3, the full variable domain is EAEVAQSPRYKITEKSQAVAFWCDPISGHATLYWYRQILGQGPELLVQFQDESVVDDSQLPKDRFSAERLKGVDSTLKIQPAELGDSAMYLCASSSTYGTLPEQYFGPGTRLTVT.

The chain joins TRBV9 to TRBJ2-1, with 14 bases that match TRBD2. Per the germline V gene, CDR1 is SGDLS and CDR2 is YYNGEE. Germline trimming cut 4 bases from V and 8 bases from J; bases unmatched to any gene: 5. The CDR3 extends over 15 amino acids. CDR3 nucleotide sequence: TGTGCCAGCAGCATAGGGACTAGCGGGAGCGATGAGCAGTTCTTC. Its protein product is CASSIGTSGSDEQFF. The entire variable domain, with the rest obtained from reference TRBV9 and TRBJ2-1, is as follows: DSGVTQTPKHLITATGQRVTLRCSPRSGDLSVYWYQQSLDQGLQFLIQYYNGEERAKGNILERFSAQQFPDLHSELNLSSLELGDSALYFCASSIGTSGSDEQFFGPGTRLTVL.